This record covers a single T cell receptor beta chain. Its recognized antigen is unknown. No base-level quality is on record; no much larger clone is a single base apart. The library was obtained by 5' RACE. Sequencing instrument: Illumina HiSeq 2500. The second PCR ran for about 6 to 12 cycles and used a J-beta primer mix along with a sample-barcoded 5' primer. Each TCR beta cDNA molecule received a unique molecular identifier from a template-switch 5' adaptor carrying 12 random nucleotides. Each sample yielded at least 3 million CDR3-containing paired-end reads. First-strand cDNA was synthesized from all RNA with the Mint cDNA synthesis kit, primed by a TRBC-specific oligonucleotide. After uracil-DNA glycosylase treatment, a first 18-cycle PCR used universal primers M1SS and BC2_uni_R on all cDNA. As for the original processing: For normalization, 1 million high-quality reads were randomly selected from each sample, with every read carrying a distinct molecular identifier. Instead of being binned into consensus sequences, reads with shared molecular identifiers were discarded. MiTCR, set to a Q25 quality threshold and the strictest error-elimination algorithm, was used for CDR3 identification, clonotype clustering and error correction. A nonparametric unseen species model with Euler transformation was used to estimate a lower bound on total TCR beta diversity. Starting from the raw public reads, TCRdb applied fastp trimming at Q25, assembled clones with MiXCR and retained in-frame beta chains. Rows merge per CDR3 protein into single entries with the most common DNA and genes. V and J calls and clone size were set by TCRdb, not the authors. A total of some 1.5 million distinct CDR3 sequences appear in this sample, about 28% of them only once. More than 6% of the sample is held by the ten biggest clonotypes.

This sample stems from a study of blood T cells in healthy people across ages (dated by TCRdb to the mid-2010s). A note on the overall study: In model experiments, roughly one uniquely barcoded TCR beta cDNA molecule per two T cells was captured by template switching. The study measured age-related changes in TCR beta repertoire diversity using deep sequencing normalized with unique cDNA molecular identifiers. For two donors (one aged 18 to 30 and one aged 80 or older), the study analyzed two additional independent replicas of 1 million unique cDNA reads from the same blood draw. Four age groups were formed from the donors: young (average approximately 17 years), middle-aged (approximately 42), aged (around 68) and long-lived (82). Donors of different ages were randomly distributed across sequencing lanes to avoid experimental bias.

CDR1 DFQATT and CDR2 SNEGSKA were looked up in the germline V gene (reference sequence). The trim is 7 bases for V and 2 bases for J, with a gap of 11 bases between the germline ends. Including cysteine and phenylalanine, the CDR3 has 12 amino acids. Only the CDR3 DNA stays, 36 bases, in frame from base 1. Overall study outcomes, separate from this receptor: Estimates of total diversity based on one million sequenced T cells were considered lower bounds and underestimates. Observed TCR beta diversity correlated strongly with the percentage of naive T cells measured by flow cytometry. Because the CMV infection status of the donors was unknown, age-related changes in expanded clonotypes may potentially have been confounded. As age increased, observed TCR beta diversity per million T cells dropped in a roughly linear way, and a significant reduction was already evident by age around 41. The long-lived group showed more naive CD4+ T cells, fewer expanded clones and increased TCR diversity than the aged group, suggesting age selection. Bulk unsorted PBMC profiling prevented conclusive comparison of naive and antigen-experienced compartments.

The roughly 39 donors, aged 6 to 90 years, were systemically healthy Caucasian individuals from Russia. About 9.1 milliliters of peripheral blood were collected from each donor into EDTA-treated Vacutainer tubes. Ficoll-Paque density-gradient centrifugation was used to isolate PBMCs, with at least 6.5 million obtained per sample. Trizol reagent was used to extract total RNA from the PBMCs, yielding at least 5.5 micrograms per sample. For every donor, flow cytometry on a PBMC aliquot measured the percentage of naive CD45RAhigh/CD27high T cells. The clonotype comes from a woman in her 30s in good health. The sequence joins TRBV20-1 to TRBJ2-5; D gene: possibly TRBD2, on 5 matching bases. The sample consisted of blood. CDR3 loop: CSVRERQETQYF. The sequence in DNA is TGCAGTGTTAGGGAGCGGCAAGAGACCCAGTACTTC.